Presented here are 3 T cell receptor beta chains from one specimen sequenced in a study of shared clonotypes between healthy human individuals. The method was immunoSEQ multiplex PCR; TCRdb's version includes in-frame clones alone and lacks a portion of them. This repertoire shows around 700,000 clones, 60% to 80% found once; its top ten account for 1.8%. Specimen: memory CD4+ T cells sorted from blood. Subset in this sample: CD45RA-negative fraction. These receptors came from a woman aged 25 to 39 in good health.

This clone came up once. The sample contains more than one DNA sequence encoding this CDR3. For the CDR3, the DNA is TGTGCCAGTAGTCCCCGGACAGGGATTTACAATGAGCAGTTCTTC. Protein sequence: CASSPRTGIYNEQFF. The rearrangement joins TRBV19 to TRBJ2-1, with 8 nucleotides matching TRBD1. V was pared by 5 bases and J by 4 bases, with 7 bases of the junction left unmatched. The CDR3 extends over 15 amino acids. Germline loops: CDR1 LNHDA, CDR2 SQIVND (reference sequence).

About this clone: Mismatch with germline at one junction end may stem from a read error. The rearrangement joins TRBV10-3 to TRBJ2-2; a weak D match, TRBD1 (6 bases). Germline V CDR1 and CDR2: ENHRY, SYGVKD. This CDR3 region has 15 residues. CDR3 loop: CASSGGRAGTGELFF. In DNA, the CDR3 is TGTGCCAGCAGTGGGGGCAGGGCTGGTACCGGGGAGCTGTTTTTT.

In its sample, this clone was seen a few times. V usage is TRBV15 and J usage is TRBJ2-1, with D perhaps TRBD1 (6 bases). This CDR3 has 14 residues. CDR1 is LNHNV, CDR2 YYDKDF, per germline (reference sequence). Trimming cost V 4 bases and J 5 bases, with 12 bases left between them. The CDR3 here is CATSNGQSHNEQFF. The DNA for the CDR3 is TGTGCCACCAGCAACGGACAGTCCCACAATGAGCAGTTCTTC. The full variable domain, rest sourced from reference TRBV15 and TRBJ2-1, is DAMVIQNPRYQVTQFGKPVTLSCSQTLNHNVMYWYQQKSSQAPKLLFHYYDKDFNNEADTPDNFQSRRPNTSFCFLDIRSPGLGDTAMYLCATSNGQSHNEQFFGPGTRLTVL.